This T cell receptor beta chain was recorded in a study of T cells in Graves' hyperthyroidism and ophthalmopathy (dated 2019 in TCRdb). About the full investigation: To identify distinguishing TCR V-J signatures, a discovery cohort of around 100 patients was used, comprising 43 with Graves' ophthalmopathy and about 59 with stable Graves' hyperthyroidism. Prospective prediction of ophthalmopathy was tested in an independent validation cohort of fewer than 20 hyperthyroidism patients and 17 patients who later progressed to ophthalmopathy. The 95 to 100 discovery patients were randomly split 7:3 into training and test sets. Thyroid tissue and blood T-cell repertoires from six or seven Graves' hyperthyroidism patients were also compared in the study. After sampling, hyperthyroidism patients received methimazole starting at 30 mg daily, and ophthalmopathy patients received high-dose intravenous methylprednisolone. The paper reports TCR Vbeta CDR3 sequencing of roughly 140 peripheral blood samples: around 45 ophthalmopathy, about 75 hyperthyroidism and approximately 17 progressor patients. The study at large found these results: Blood samples also contained most of the expanded thyroid clonotypes (frequency above 0.001), which suggests that blood repertoires may reflect thyroid immune responses. Sample size was not statistically predetermined, and blinding of investigators to group allocation was not performed. During validation, the model predicted progression to ophthalmopathy a median of approximately six months ahead of onset, with almost 71% sensitivity and 72.22% specificity. A 13 V-J signature model separated ophthalmopathy from stable hyperthyroidism, with around 88% sensitivity and roughly 81% specificity in cross-validation and 80%/75% in testing.

The germline V gene yields MGHDK for CDR1 and SYGVNS for CDR2. The CDR3 numbers 14 residues from cysteine through phenylalanine. The read is trimmed to its CDR3 DNA, 42 bases read in frame from base 1. Trimming costs V 3 bases and J 3 bases, and their ends lie 11 bases apart. Exclusion was applied to patients with uncontrolled infections, other autoimmune diseases, pregnancy or lactation. Diagnoses relied on clinical symptoms, serum thyroxine and TRAb, thyroid ultrasound and orbital computed tomography. Total RNA was extracted using Trizol reagent, and RNA quality was assessed on an Agilent 2100 Bioanalyzer. On this clonotype: Its antigen target is currently unknown. Base quality data are lacking; no much larger clone is found one base away.

The TCR beta CDR3 regions were amplified from RNA transcripts. A first-round RT-PCR of the TCR CDR3 used the HTBI primer set with the Qiagen OneStep RT-PCR kit. Libraries were constructed in a second round of multiplex PCR, after which size selection and purification were carried out. The libraries were sequenced on an Illumina HiSeq2000 using paired-end 100 bp reads. The study's processing was this. SOAPnuke was used to process the raw data, with reads discarded if the reads contained adapters or uncalled bases, had a mean Phred below 15, or lacked an exact constant-primer or identifier match. COPE v1.2.5 was used to merge the high-quality paired reads, and each unique nucleotide sequence was defined as a clonotype. MiTCR v1.1 was used to align the clonotypes against IMGT TRBV, TRBD and TRBJ reference segments. Only V-J combinations with frequency above 0.0001, covering 99% to 99.2% of repertoires, were analysed. A TCS score was defined as the ratio of F50 (clonal expansion) to E x V (chaos), with BLOSUM62-based TCRdist applied between CDR3 peptides within each V-J. Welch's t-statistics and random forest reduced around 520 V-J features to around 14, which were used in a naive Bayes classifier (R e1071). The similarity between thyroid and blood repertoires was quantified using the Morisita-Horn index. TCRdb applied fastp at Q25 and MiXCR to the public reads, then kept only in-frame beta chains. Here each entry gathers all rows of one CDR3 protein and keeps the most common genes and DNA. These V and J calls derive from TCRdb rather than the authors' analysis. The sample table records around 660,000 distinct CDR3 sequences; 45% of these occur just once. The ten largest make up 6.5% to 9% of the sample.

This receptor was obtained from an adult man with Graves' disease, either hyperthyroidism or ophthalmopathy (not recorded which). The chain employs TRBV25-1 and TRBJ1-2; the D gene assignment is ambiguous. Sequenced material: peripheral blood or thyroid tissue (not recorded which). The nucleotides are TGTGCCAGCAGTGATTACCGGGCGGACTATGGCTACACCTTC. Its protein is CASSDYRADYGYTF.